The 12 T cell receptor beta chains presented below share a single source sample, sequenced in a study of control samples from healthy donors and cancer patients. Some clones are missing from TCRdb's copy, which holds only in-frame ones; the method was immunoSEQ multiplex PCR. Of 75,000 to 100,000 clones in the sample, around 88% are singletons; the top ten hold 13% to 15%. Material: blood. These receptors were taken from a man aged 30-40 years in good health.

The J gene is TRBJ2-5, the V gene TRBV7-8; TRBD2 might be the D (5 bases). The germline V gene encodes CDR1 SGHVS and CDR2 FQNEAQ. CDR3 length: 14 residues. V was pared by 2 bases and J by 4 bases, with 11 bases between. The CDR3 DNA is TGTGCCAGCAGCTTAATGCGGGTGGGAGAGACCCAGTACTTC. Residues: CASSLMRVGETQYF.

The chain is built from TRBV10-2 and TRBJ2-1; 8 bases match TRBD2. This CDR3 has 15 residues. Germline trimming cut 3 bases from V and 6 bases from J; bases unmatched to any gene: 7. The germline CDR1 and CDR2 sequences are WSHSY and SAAADI. The CDR3 DNA reads TGCGCCAGCAGTGACCGGCGGGAGGTGTCCAATGAGCAGTTCTTC. Protein product: CASSDRREVSNEQFF.

V usage is TRBV27 and J usage is TRBJ1-1; D remains ambiguous. The CDR3 has 14 amino acids. Trimming stripped 1 base from V and 4 bases from J, with 10 bases between. CDR1 is MNHEY, CDR2 SMNVEV, per germline (reference sequence). CDR3 protein: CASSLLGSGTEAFF. CDR3 nucleotides: TGTGCCAGCAGTTTATTGGGGTCGGGCACTGAAGCTTTCTTT.

The chain carries TRBV12-3 or TRBV12-4 and TRBJ1-1; D remains unclear. The V end lost 5 bases, the J end lost 1 base, and 8 bases lay between the germline ends. This CDR3 has 13 residues. CDR3 loop: CASSVKENTEAFF. The CDR3 coding sequence is TGTGCCAGCAGTGTGAAGGAGAACACTGAAGCTTTCTTT.

The CDR3 sequence is CASSLGGGYTF. DNA for the CDR3: TGTGCCAGCAGCTTAGGGGGTGGCTACACCTTC. The genes are TRBV11-2 and TRBJ1-2; D unclear. Germline V gives CDR1 SGHAT, CDR2 FQNNGV. This CDR3 is built from 11 residues. Trimming took off 1 base at V and 7 bases at J, with 4 bases between the two ends.

This chain uses TRBV18 with TRBJ1-3, with D perhaps TRBD1 (5 bases). Germline V lookup: CDR1 KGHSH, CDR2 LQKENI. There are 17 residues in the CDR3. Trimming cost V 3 bases and J 1 base, with 16 bases left between them. The CDR3 DNA reads TGTGCCAGCTCACCTTTGGGACGTAGTCCTTCTGGAAACACCATATATTTT. This sequence encodes CASSPLGRSPSGNTIYF.

This chain joins TRBV28 and TRBJ2-2, with TRBD1 identical over 8 bases. Germline V gene lookup returns CDR1 MDHEN and CDR2 SYDVKM. This CDR3 spans 16 amino acids. Trimming removed 4 bases from V and 1 base from J; junction bases left unmatched: 5. The CDR3 nucleotides are TGTGCCAGCAGTTCGCCAGGGGGCGAGAACACCGGGGAGCTGTTTTTT. It is translated as CASSSPGGENTGELFF.

V gene TRBV19 combines with J gene TRBJ2-7; either TRBD1 or TRBD2 may supply D (5 bases each). The CDR3 loop spans 17 amino acids. The germline CDR1 and CDR2 sequences are LNHDA and SQIVND (reference sequence). Trimming shortened V by 3 bases and J by 0 bases, and 18 bases separated the two germline ends. The CDR3 loop is CASSILPGTAYSYEQYF. The CDR3 DNA follows: TGTGCCAGTAGTATTCTTCCGGGGACGGCCTACTCCTACGAGCAGTACTTC.

The chain uses TRBV15 and TRBJ2-7, with D possibly being TRBD1 (5 bases). The germline V gene has CDR1 LNHNV and CDR2 YYDKDF (reference sequence). This CDR3 comprises 14 residues. The V end lost 4 bases, the J end lost 0 bases, and 10 bases lay between the germline ends. CDR3 coding DNA: TGTGCCACCAGCACAGGGCTTGGCTCCTACGAGCAGTACTTC. It codes for CATSTGLGSYEQYF. Supplemented by reference TRBV15 and TRBJ2-7, the full variable domain reads DAMVIQNPRYQVTQFGKPVTLSCSQTLNHNVMYWYQQKSSQAPKLLFHYYDKDFNNEADTPDNFQSRRPNTSFCFLDIRSPGLGDTAMYLCATSTGLGSYEQYFGPGTRLTVT.

The chain's CDR3 is CASSERPGPLAETQYF. CDR3 DNA: TGTGCCAGCAGCGAACGACCGGGACCGCTTGCAGAGACCCAGTACTTC. This rearrangement joins TRBV7-7 to TRBJ2-5; perhaps D is TRBD1 or TRBD2 (5 bases each). Trimming removed 5 bases from V and 4 bases from J, with 20 bases in between. The CDR3 is 16 residues long. Germline CDR1 and CDR2: SSHAT and FNYEAQ (reference sequence).

This sequence joins TRBV5-4 and TRBJ2-5; tentatively, D is TRBD1 or TRBD2 (5 bases each). The CDR3 totals 15 residues. Germline assignment: CDR1 SGHNT and CDR2 YYREEE (reference sequence). V was clipped by 4 bases and J by 2 bases, with 15 bases between them. CDR3: CASSIGDGIQETQYF. The CDR3 DNA reads as TGTGCCAGCAGCATAGGGGACGGAATACAAGAGACCCAGTACTTC.

The chain uses TRBV11-3 and TRBJ2-4; D uncertain. Germline V gene sequence: CDR1 SGHNT, CDR2 YENEEA. Trimming stripped 1 base from V and 0 bases from J, with 7 bases between. This CDR3 comprises 15 residues. Written as DNA, the CDR3 is TGTGCCAGCAGCTTAGGAGGCGCAGCCAAAAACATTCAGTACTTC. It codes for CASSLGGAAKNIQYF. Drawing the rest from reference TRBV11-3 and TRBJ2-4, the complete variable domain is EAGVVQSPRYKIIEKKQPVAFWCNPISGHNTLYWYLQNLGQGPELLIRYENEEAVDDSQLPKDRFSAERLKGVDSTLKIQPAELGDSAVYLCASSLGGAAKNIQYFGAGTRLSVL.